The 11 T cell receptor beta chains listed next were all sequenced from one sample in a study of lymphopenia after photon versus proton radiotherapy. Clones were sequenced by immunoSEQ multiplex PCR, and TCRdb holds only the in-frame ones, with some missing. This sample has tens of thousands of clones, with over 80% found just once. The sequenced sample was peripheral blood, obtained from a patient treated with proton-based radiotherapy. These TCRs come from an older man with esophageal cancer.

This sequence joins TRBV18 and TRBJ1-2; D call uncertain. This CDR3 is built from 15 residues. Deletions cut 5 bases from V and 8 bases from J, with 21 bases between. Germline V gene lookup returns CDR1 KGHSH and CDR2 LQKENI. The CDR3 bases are TGTGCCAGCTCATCGGAAGAGGACGGGCGGAGGGGCTACACCTTC. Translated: CASSSEEDGRRGYTF.

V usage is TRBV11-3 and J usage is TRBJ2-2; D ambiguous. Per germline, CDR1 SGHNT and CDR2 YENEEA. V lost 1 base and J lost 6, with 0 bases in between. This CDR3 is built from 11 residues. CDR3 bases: TGTGCCAGCAGCTTAGCCGGGGAGCTGTTTTTT. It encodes CASSLAGELFF.

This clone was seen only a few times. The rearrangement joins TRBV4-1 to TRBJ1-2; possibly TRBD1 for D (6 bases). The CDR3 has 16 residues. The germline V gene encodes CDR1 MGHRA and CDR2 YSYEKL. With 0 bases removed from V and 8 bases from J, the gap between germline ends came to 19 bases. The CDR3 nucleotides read TGCGCCAGCAGCCAAGATGGCCTATGGGGGCGCGGCGGCTACACCTTC. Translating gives CASSQDGLWGRGGYTF.

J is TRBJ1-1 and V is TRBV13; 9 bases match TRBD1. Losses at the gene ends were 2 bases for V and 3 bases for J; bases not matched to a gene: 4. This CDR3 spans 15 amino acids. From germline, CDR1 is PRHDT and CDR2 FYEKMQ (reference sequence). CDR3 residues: CASSLRDRAHTEAFF. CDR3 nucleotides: TGTGCCAGCAGCTTACGGGACAGGGCACACACTGAAGCTTTCTTT.

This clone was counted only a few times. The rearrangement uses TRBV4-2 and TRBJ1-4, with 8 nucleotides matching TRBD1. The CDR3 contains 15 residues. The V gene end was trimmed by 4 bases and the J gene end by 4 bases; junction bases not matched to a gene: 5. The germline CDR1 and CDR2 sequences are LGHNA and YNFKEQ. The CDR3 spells CASSLQGAVNEKLFF. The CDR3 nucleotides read TGTGCCAGCAGCCTCCAGGGGGCGGTTAATGAAAAACTGTTTTTT.

As DNA, the CDR3 is TGTGCCAGCAGTTTATGGCAGCAAACAGATACGCAGTATTTT. This encodes CASSLWQQTDTQYF. V and J are TRBV27 and TRBJ2-3; the D is unclear. V was cut by 1 base and J by 3 bases, with 8 bases left in between. Germline CDR1 and CDR2: MNHEY and SMNVEV (reference sequence). The CDR3 loop spans 14 amino acids.

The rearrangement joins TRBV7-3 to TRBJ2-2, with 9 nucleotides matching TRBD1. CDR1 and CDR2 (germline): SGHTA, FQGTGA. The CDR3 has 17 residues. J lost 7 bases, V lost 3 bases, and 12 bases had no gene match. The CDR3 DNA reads TGTGCCAGCAGCTTTGGACATGGACAGGGGTCGAGCGGGGAGCTGTTTTTT. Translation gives CASSFGHGQGSSGELFF.

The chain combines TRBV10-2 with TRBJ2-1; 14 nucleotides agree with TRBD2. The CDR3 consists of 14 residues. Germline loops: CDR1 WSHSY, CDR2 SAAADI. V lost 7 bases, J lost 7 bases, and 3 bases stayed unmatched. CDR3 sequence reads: CASTRLAGGNEQFF. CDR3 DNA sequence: TGCGCCAGCACCCGACTAGCGGGAGGGAATGAGCAGTTCTTC.

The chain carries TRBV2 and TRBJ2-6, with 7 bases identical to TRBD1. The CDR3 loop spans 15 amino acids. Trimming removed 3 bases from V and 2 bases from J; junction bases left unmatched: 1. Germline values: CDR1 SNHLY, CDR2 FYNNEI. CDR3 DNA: TGTGCCAGCAGTGAGACAGGGCCTGGGGCCAACGTCCTGACTTTC. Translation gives CASSETGPGANVLTF.

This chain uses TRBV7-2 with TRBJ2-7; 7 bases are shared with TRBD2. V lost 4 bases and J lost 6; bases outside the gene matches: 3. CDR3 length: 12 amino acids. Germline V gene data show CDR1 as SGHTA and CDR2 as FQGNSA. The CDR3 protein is CASSSRTSEQYF. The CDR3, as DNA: TGTGCCAGCAGCTCGCGGACTAGCGAGCAGTACTTC.

As DNA, the CDR3 is TGTGCCAGCAGTTTAATGGGGTACACTGAAGCTTTCTTT. The encoded protein is CASSLMGYTEAFF. This rearrangement joins TRBV27 to TRBJ1-1; D not resolved. CDR1 is MNHEY, CDR2 SMNVEV, per germline (reference sequence). The ends were cut back, 2 bases at V and 3 bases at J, with 7 bases in the middle. The CDR3 is 13 residues long.